A selection of T cell receptor beta chains follows, all from one sample in a study of cytomegalovirus exposure and HLA in healthy donors. The data were produced by immunoSEQ multiplex PCR, yet TCRdb's version contains in-frame clones alone and is incomplete. The table has some 270,000 clones, 86% seen once. Material: PBMCs. These receptors all come from a woman aged 18-35 years in good health and CMV-seronegative. CDR3s include the opening cysteine and the closing phenylalanine or tryptophan. A D gene is named only where the DNA matches it firmly. Rows may omit the clone size; those that give it use once, few, many or a size class.

v_call	j_call	d_call	clone_size	cdr3_nt	cdr3_aa
TRBV6-6	TRBJ1-1	TRBD1	.	TGTGCCAGCAGTTACGGGCAGGGGGCGCAGAACACTGAAGCTTTCTTT	CASSYGQGAQNTEAFF
TRBV6-1	TRBJ1-2	.	.	TGTGCCAGCAGGGAGGCTCCTAACTATGGCTACACCTTC	CASREAPNYGYTF
TRBV2	TRBJ2-3	.	.	TGTGCCAGCAGAGACAGTCTCACAGATACGCAGTATTTT	CASRDSLTDTQYF
TRBV7-6	TRBJ1-6	.	.	TGTGCCAGCAGCTTAGTTATCAGGGGAGGGACCTATAATTCACCCCTCCACTTT	CASSLVIRGGTYNSPLHF
TRBV5-1	TRBJ2-7	.	.	TGCGCCAGCAGCTTGGCCCCAGGGCTTAGGGAGCAGTACTTC	CASSLAPGLREQYF
TRBV19	TRBJ1-5	TRBD1	.	TGTGCCAGTACCCCGGGGGACAGTTATAGCAATCAGCCCCAGCATTTT	CASTPGDSYSNQPQHF
TRBV18	TRBJ1-1	.	.	TGTGCCAGCTCACCAATTGGGGGGGGTATGAACACTGAAGCTTTCTTT	CASSPIGGGMNTEAFF
TRBV2	TRBJ2-7	.	.	TGTGCCAGCAGTCCGGACACATCCTACGAGCAGTACTTC	CASSPDTSYEQYF
TRBV23-1	TRBJ2-7	TRBD1	.	TGCGCCAGCAGTCCCCGGGACAGGGGAGCGTACGAGCAGTACTTC	CASSPRDRGAYEQYF
TRBV6-5	TRBJ1-2	.	.	TGTGCCAGCAGTTACCGGCCAGGGAATGGCTACACCTTC	CASSYRPGNGYTF
TRBV6-5	TRBJ1-4	.	.	TGTGCCAGCAGTTGGGTCGACTCGGGAGAAAAACTGTTTTTT	CASSWVDSGEKLFF
TRBV6-6	TRBJ1-2	TRBD1	.	TGTGCCAGCGCCAGGGTAGACAGGGCCCTTATCTATGGCTACACCTTC	CASARVDRALIYGYTF
TRBV7-2	TRBJ1-2	.	few	TGTGCCAGCAGCCAAAGTTTCCAGACTATCTATGGCTACACCTTC	CASSQSFQTIYGYTF
TRBV28	TRBJ2-6	.	.	TGTGCCAGCAGTCAGCTGGGGGGGCAAGCTAGTTACTCTGGGGCCAACGTCCTGACTTTC	CASSQLGGQASYSGANVLTF
TRBV7-6	TRBJ2-6	.	few	TGTGCCAGCAGCTTAGGGGCAGATACTTACTCTGGGGCCAACGTCCTGACTTTC	CASSLGADTYSGANVLTF
TRBV7-9	TRBJ2-7	TRBD1	.	TGTGCCAGCAGCCCTCTCACAGGGGGATTCGAGCAGTACTTC	CASSPLTGGFEQYF
TRBV30	TRBJ1-2	TRBD1	once	TGTGCCTGGAAAATGATAGGGGGCCCAGCTAACTATGGCTACACCTTC	CAWKMIGGPANYGYTF
TRBV6-5	TRBJ1-4	.	.	TGTGCCAGCCTTTCCAGTGATGAAAAACTGTTTTTT	CASLSSDEKLFF
TRBV5-1	TRBJ1-2	TRBD1	.	TGCGCCAGCAGCCCGGACAGGGGGGACTATGGCTACACCTTC	CASSPDRGDYGYTF
TRBV11-3	TRBJ1-1	TRBD1	.	TGTGCCAGCAGCGCCCAGACGACAGGGCCCGTGATGAACACTGAAGCTTTCTTT	CASSAQTTGPVMNTEAFF
TRBV19	TRBJ2-7	.	once	TGTGCCAGTAGGCTACAGGGGGGGGACTCCTACGAGCAGTACTTC	CASRLQGGDSYEQYF
TRBV4-1	TRBJ1-5	.	.	TGCGCCAGCAGCCAAGATAGTAGCCATTATAGCAATCAGCCCCAGCATTTT	CASSQDSSHYSNQPQHF
TRBV7-8	TRBJ1-1	.	.	TGTGCCAGCAGCTTAGGGCCCCACACTGAAGCTTTCTTT	CASSLGPHTEAFF
TRBV6-5	TRBJ2-5	TRBD2	.	TGTGCCAGCAGCCGTCTAGCGGGGGAACAGACCCAGTACTTC	CASSRLAGEQTQYF
TRBV6-5	TRBJ1-4	.	once	TGTGCCAGCAGTTACGGGCAGGGCGCGGAAAAACTGTTTTTT	CASSYGQGAEKLFF
TRBV5-1	TRBJ2-7	.	.	TGCGCCAGCAGCTTGTCCGGGGGTTCCTACGAGCAGTACTTC	CASSLSGGSYEQYF
TRBV4-3	TRBJ1-2	.	once	TGCGCCAGCAGCCAAGATCCCGGGGGTAGCTATGGCTACACCTTC	CASSQDPGGSYGYTF
TRBV2	TRBJ2-7	.	.	TGTGCCAGCAGTGAGATCAGCGTTGGGCAGTACTTC	CASSEISVGQYF
TRBV5-1	TRBJ1-1	.	.	TGCGCCAGCAGAAACAGCTTCTCGAACACTGAAGCTTTCTTT	CASRNSFSNTEAFF
TRBV30	TRBJ2-3	.	.	TGTGCCTGGGTAGTTACCTCGAGGGATACGCAGTATTTT	CAWVVTSRDTQYF
TRBV11-2	TRBJ2-3	.	.	.	CASLQYFGEGTDTQYF
TRBV30	TRBJ1-1	.	.	TGTGCCTGGAGAGAACTGAAGAACACTGAAGCTTTCTTT	CAWRELKNTEAFF
TRBV2	TRBJ2-2	.	.	TGTGCCAGCAGTGTCGCGACAGTGAACACCGGGGAGCTGTTTTTT	CASSVATVNTGELFF
TRBV2	TRBJ2-2	.	once	TGTGCCAGCAGGGATGCCCGCGGACAGCCAAGGATGAACACCGGGGAGCTGTTTTTT	CASRDARGQPRMNTGELFF
TRBV4-3	TRBJ1-5	.	.	TGCGCCAGCAGCCAAGATCCCTATAGCAATCAGCCCCAGCATTTT	CASSQDPYSNQPQHF
TRBV28	TRBJ2-3	.	.	TGTGCCAGCAGTTTAGGCCTAGCCACTAGCACAGATACGCAGTATTTT	CASSLGLATSTDTQYF
TRBV6-5	TRBJ2-2	.	.	TGTGCCAGCAGCGACTTAGGCACTGCCGCCGGGGAGCTGTTTTTT	CASSDLGTAAGELFF
TRBV7-9	TRBJ1-4	.	.	TGTGCCAGCAGCCTTCCCGGGAGTGAAAAACTGTTTTTT	CASSLPGSEKLFF
TRBV7-8	TRBJ1-3	TRBD1	.	TGTGCCAGCAGCTGGACAGGGACGGGATCAGGAAACACCATATATTTT	CASSWTGTGSGNTIYF
TRBV27	TRBJ1-2	.	.	TGTGCCAGCAGTTTCCTCGGGTTTGATGGCTACACCTTC	CASSFLGFDGYTF
TRBV4-3	TRBJ2-4	.	.	TGCGCCCGGCGGGTTTTATTGGCCAAAAACATTCAGTACTTC	CARRVLLAKNIQYF
TRBV2	TRBJ2-1	TRBD2	.	TGTGCCACTAAAAGCGGGAGCTCCTACAATGAGCAGTTCTTC	CATKSGSSYNEQFF
TRBV5-1	TRBJ2-1	.	.	TGCGCCAGCAGCTTACAGGGATACAATGAGCAGTTCTTC	CASSLQGYNEQFF
TRBV29-1	TRBJ2-7	.	.	TGCAGCGTTGAGACAGCTTACGAGCAGTACTTC	CSVETAYEQYF
TRBV29-1	TRBJ1-2	TRBD1	.	TGCAGCGTTTTGGGACAGGGGGTTCATGGCTACACCTTC	CSVLGQGVHGYTF
TRBV27	TRBJ1-1	.	.	TGTGCCAGCAGTTTAGTAGGGGCGAACACTGAAGCTTTCTTT	CASSLVGANTEAFF
TRBV7-2	TRBJ2-7	.	.	TGTGCCAGCAGCTTAGAGCCCAGCGCGTACTACGAGCAGTACTTC	CASSLEPSAYYEQYF
TRBV27	TRBJ2-3	TRBD1	once	TGTGCCATCGGACGCAGGGGGCCCCGTTCCCCCCTTTTCACAGATACGCAGTATTTT	CAIGRRGPRSPLFTDTQYF
TRBV19	TRBJ1-5	.	few	TGTGCCAGTAGTATACTTAGTCAGCCCCAGCATTTT	CASSILSQPQHF
TRBV5-1	TRBJ2-5	TRBD1	.	TGCGCCAGCAGCTCTTTCGGACAGGAGAGGCAAGAGACCCAGTACTTC	CASSSFGQERQETQYF